The 2 T cell receptor beta chains presented below share a single source sample, sequenced in a study of shared clonotypes between healthy human individuals. The data were produced by immunoSEQ multiplex PCR, yet TCRdb's version contains in-frame clones alone and is incomplete. The table records about 2 million clones, less than 95% of them present only once. Only CD45RO-negative cells positively selected for CCR7 counted as naive CD8 cells, so terminally differentiated effector memory CD45RA+ cells were excluded. The sample consisted of naive CD8+ T cells sorted from blood. These TCRs come from a man younger than 35 in good health.

J is TRBJ2-1 and V is TRBV7-9; D is unclear. Deletions cut 5 bases from V and 4 bases from J, with 9 bases between. CDR3 length: 13 residues. Germline V gene data show CDR1 as SEHNR and CDR2 as FQNEAQ (reference sequence). This CDR3 reads CASSQHVYNEQFF. Here the CDR3 DNA reads TGTGCCAGCAGCCAGCACGTGTACAATGAGCAGTTCTTC.

The rearrangement links TRBV28 to TRBJ2-5; no firm D call. Germline CDR1 MDHEN, CDR2 SYDVKM. V was clipped by 7 bases and J by 2 bases, with 14 bases between them. The CDR3 extends over 14 amino acids. CDR3 DNA: TGTGCCAGCACCCTCCATGCAGAACAAGAGACCCAGTACTTC. Residues: CASTLHAEQETQYF.